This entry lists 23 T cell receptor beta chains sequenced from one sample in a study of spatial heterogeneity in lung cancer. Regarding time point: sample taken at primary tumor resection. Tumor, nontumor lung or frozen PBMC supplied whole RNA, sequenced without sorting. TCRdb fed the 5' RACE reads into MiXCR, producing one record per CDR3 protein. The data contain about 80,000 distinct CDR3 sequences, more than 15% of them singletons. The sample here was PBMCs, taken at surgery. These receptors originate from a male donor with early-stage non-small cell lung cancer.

The CDR3 loop reads CASSPSGGYEQYF. CDR3 nucleotides: TGTGCCAGCAGCCCAAGTGGAGGCTACGAGCAGTACTTC. V and J are TRBV4-2 and TRBJ2-7; possibly TRBD2 for D (5 bases). The CDR3 contains 13 residues. Germline CDR1 reads LGHNA; CDR2 reads YNFKEQ. Trimming pared 4 bases from V and 3 bases from J, leaving 10 bases between.

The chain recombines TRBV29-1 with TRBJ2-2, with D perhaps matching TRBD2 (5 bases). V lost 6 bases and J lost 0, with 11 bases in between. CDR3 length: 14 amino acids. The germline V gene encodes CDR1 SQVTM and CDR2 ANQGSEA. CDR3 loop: CSVAVQANTGELFF. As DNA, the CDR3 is TGCAGCGTAGCGGTCCAAGCGAACACCGGGGAGCTGTTTTTT.

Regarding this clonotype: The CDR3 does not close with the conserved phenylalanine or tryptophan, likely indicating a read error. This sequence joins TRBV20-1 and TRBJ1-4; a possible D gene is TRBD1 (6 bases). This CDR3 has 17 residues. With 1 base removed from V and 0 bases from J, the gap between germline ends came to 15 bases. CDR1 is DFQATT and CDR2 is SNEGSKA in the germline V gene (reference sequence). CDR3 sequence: CSARVPGGPATNEKLFS. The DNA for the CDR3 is TGCAGTGCTAGAGTTCCGGGGGGGCCCGCAACTAATGAAAAACTGTTTTCT.

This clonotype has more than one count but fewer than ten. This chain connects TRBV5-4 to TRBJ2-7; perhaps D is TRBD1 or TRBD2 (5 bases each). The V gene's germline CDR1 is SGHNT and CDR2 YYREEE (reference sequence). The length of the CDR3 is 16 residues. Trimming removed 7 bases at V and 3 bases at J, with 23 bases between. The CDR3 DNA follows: TGTGCCAGCGGTACCGGGACCGATAGCCCCCTCTACGAGCAGTACTTC. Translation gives CASGTGTDSPLYEQYF.

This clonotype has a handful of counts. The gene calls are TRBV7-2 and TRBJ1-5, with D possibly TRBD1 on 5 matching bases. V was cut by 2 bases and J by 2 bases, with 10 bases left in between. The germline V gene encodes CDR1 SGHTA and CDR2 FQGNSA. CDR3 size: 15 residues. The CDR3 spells CASSLQGGGNQPQHF. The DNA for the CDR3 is TGTGCCAGCAGCTTACAGGGTGGTGGCAATCAGCCCCAGCATTTT.

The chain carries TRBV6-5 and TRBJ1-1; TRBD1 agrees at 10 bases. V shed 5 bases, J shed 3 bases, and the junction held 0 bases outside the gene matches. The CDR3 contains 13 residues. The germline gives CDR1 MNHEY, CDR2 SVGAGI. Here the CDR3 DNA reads TGTGCCAGCAGTGGACAGGGGGACACTGAAGCTTTCTTT. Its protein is CASSGQGDTEAFF.

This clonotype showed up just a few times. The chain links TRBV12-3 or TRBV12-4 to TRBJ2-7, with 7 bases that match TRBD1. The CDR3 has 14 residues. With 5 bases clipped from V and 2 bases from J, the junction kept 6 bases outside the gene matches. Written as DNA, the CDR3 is TGTGCCAGCAGTCCCAGACAGGGTACCTACGAGCAGTACTTC. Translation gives CASSPRQGTYEQYF.

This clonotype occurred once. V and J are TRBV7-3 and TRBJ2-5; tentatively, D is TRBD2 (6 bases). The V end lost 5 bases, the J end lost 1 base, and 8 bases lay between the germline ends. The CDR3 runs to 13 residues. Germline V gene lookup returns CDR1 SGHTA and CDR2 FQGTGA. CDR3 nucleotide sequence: TGTGCCAGCAGCCCCGGGGGCCAAGAGACCCAGTACTTC. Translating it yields CASSPGGQETQYF.

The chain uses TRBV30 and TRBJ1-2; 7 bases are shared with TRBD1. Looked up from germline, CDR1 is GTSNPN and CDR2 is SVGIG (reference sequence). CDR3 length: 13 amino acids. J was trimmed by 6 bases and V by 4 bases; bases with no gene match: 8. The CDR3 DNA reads TGTGCCTGGACCCGAGGGGGCGGTGATGGCTACACCTTC. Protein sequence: CAWTRGGGDGYTF.

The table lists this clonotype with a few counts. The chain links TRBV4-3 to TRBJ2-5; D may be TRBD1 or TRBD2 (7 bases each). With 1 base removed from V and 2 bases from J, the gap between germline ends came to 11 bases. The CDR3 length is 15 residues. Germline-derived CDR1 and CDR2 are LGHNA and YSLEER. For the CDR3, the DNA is TGCGCCAGCAGCCAAGGACAGGGAGGGCAAGAGACCCAGTACTTC. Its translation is CASSQGQGGQETQYF.

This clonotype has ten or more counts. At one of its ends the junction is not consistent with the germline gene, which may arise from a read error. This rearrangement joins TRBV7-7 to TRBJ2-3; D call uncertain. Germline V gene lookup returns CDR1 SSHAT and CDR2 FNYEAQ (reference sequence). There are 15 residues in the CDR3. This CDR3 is CASTTLDQVPDTQYF. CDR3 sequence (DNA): TGTGCTAGCACCACCCTAGACCAAGTACCAGATACGCAGTATTTT.

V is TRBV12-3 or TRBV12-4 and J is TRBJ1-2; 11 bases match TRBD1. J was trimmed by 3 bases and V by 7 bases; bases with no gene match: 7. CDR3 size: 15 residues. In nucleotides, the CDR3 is TGTGCCAGCAAAACGGACAGGGGGCTTGACTATGGCTACACCTTC. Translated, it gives CASKTDRGLDYGYTF.

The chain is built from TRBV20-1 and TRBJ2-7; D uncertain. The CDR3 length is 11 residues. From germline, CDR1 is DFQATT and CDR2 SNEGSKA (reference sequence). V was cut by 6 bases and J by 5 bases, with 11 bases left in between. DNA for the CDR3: TGCAGTGCCCCAGCCGGGCACGAGCAGTACTTC. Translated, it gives CSAPAGHEQYF.

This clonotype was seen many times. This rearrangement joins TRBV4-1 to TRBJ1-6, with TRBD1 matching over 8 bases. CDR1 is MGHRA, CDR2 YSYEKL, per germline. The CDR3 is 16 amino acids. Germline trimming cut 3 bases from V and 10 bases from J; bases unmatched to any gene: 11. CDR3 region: CASSHLSQGAESPLHF. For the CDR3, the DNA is TGCGCCAGCAGCCATCTATCCCAGGGGGCTGAATCACCCCTCCACTTT.

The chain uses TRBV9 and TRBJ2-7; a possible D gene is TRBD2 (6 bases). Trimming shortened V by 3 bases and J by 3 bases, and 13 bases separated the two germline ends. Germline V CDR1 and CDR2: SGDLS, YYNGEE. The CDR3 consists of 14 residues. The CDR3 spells CASSAVVGGYEQYF. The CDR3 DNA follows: TGTGCCAGCAGCGCCGTGGTCGGGGGCTACGAGCAGTACTTC.

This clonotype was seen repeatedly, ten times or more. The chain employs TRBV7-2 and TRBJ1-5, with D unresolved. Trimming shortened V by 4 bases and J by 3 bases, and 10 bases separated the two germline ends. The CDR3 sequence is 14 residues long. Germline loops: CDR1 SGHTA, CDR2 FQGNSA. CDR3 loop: CASSSRTDNQPQHF. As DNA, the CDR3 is TGTGCCAGCAGCTCCCGGACGGACAATCAGCCCCAGCATTTT.

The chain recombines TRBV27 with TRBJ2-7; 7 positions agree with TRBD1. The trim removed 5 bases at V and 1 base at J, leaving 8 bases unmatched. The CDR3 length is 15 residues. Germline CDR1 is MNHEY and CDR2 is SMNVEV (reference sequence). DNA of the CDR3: TGTGCCAGCAGTGACCCTCGCAGGGGGTCCTACGAGCAGTACTTC. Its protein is CASSDPRRGSYEQYF.

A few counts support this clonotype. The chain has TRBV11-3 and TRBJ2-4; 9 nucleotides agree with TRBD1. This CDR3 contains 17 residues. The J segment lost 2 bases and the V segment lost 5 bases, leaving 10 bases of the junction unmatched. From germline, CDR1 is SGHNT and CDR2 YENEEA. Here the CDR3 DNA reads TGTGCCAGCAGCCACAACAGGGGGCCTAGTTCCAAAAACATTCAGTACTTC. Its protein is CASSHNRGPSSKNIQYF.

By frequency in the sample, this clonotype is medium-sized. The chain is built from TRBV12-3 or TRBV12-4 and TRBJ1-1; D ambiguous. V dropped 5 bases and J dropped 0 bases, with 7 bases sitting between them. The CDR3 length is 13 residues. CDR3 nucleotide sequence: TGTGCCAGCAGTGTCGGGGTGAACACTGAAGCTTTCTTT. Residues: CASSVGVNTEAFF.

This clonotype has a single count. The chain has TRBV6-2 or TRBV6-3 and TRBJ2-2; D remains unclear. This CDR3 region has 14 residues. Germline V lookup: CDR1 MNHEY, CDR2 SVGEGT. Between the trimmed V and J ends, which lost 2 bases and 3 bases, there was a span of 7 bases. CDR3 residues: CASSYGQYTGELFF. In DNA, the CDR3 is TGTGCCAGCAGTTACGGCCAATACACCGGGGAGCTGTTTTTT.

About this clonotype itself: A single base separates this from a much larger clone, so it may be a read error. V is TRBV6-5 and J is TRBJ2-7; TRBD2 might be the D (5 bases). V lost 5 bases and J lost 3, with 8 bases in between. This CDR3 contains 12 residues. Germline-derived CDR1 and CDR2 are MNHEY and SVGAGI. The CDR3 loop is CASSTGDYEQYF. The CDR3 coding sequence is TGTGCCAGCAGTACCGGGGACTACGAGCAGTACTTC.

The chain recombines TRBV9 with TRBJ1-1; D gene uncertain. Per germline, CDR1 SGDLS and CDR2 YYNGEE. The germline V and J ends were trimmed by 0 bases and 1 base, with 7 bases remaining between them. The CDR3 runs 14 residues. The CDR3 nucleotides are TGTGCCAGCAGCGTAGCCAGTCAGAACACTGAAGCTTTCTTT. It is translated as CASSVASQNTEAFF. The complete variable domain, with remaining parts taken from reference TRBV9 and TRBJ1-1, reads DSGVTQTPKHLITATGQRVTLRCSPRSGDLSVYWYQQSLDQGLQFLIQYYNGEERAKGNILERFSAQQFPDLHSELNLSSLELGDSALYFCASSVASQNTEAFFGQGTRLTVV.

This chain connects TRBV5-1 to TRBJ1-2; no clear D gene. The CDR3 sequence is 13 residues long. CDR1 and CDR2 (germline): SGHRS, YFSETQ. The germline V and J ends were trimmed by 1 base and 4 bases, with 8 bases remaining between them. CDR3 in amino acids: CASSLRASYGYTF. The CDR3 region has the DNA TGCGCCAGCAGCTTGCGGGCCTCCTATGGCTACACCTTC.